This paragraph reports one T cell receptor beta chain. Its target antigen remains unknown. Qualities for individual bases were not recorded, and no much larger clone is one base off. The data were obtained in a study of blood T cell repertoires in COVID-19 (dated by TCRdb to about 2020). As for the study more broadly: Collaborator samples came from the United States, Italy and Spain and covered acute and convalescent phases of COVID-19. The prospective study material was composed of cDNA or gDNA derived from T cells, B-cell-depleted T cells, or PBMCs. Deeply sampled blood TCRbeta repertoires from subjects exposed to, actively infected with, or recovered from COVID-19 were included in the dataset. The repertoires were made available in a free public database intended to serve as a resource for research on the immune response to SARS-CoV-2. Samples came from the ongoing ImmuneRACE study (first 160 participants) plus 1,254 subjects from 6 global collaborators. Sample metadata almost always included a de-identified subject ID, COVID-19 status, age in years and sex. HLA class I and class II types, where available, came from metadata supplied by the sample provider rather than from assay-based typing.

Trimming takes 4 bases from V and 5 bases from J, and the germline ends sit 15 bases apart. From the cysteine up to the phenylalanine, the CDR3 has a length of 14 residues. The read is trimmed to its CDR3 DNA, 42 bases read in frame from base 1. CDR1 SGHRS and CDR2 YFSETQ are derived from the germline V gene. In the prospective study, participants were roughly 18 to 95 years old, resided in about two dozen geographic areas of the United States, and were enrolled through a virtual design. To assign participants to cohorts, the prospective study relied on clinical history that participants themselves reported in a screening survey and a study questionnaire. A participant counted as exposed if, within 2 weeks of entering the study, that participant had been in contact with someone who had a PCR-confirmed or clinician-diagnosed COVID-19 case. In the prospective study, mobile phlebotomists collected whole blood, serum and a nasopharyngeal or oropharyngeal swab from each participant. Participants in the prospective study had the option to provide additional blood draws and questionnaires over a roughly 2-month period. Before DNA extraction, blood samples from the prospective study were shipped at room temperature or frozen.

TCRbeta CDR3 regions were amplified from genomic DNA by means of the immunoSEQ Assay, a bias-controlled multiplex PCR. As for the authors' bioinformatics: The number of nucleated cells in each sample was estimated from the amplification of reference gene primers within the assay. Sequence reads were collapsed and filtered to measure the absolute abundance of every unique TCRbeta CDR3 rearrangement. For each sample, productive Simpson clonality was calculated as the square root of Simpson's diversity index across productive rearrangements. What TCRdb holds here is the immuneACCESS table cut down to in-frame rearrangements. Part of the clones is not present; checked against another copy, under half of the missing clones reflect an unresolved V gene, and the others are unexplained. That table is the source of V, J and clone size, and D and trimming were worked out from the DNA. A total of more than 350,000 clones appear in this sample, 88% of them only once. Of the sample, 1.2% to 1.5% is held by the ten largest clones.

The research as a whole found: How much clinical and demographic metadata was included differed by source and by participant, and the metadata was provided uncurated.

The TCR comes from a woman between 18 and 29 years old who had been exposed to COVID-19. Material: PBMCs or T cells enriched from blood (not recorded which). The V and J genes are TRBV5-1 and TRBJ2-5, with TRBD2 tentatively as D gene (7 bases match). The sequence in DNA is TGCGCCAGCAGCGTCTCCGGGGGGCAGGAGACCCAGTACTTC. Translated, this is CASSVSGGQETQYF.